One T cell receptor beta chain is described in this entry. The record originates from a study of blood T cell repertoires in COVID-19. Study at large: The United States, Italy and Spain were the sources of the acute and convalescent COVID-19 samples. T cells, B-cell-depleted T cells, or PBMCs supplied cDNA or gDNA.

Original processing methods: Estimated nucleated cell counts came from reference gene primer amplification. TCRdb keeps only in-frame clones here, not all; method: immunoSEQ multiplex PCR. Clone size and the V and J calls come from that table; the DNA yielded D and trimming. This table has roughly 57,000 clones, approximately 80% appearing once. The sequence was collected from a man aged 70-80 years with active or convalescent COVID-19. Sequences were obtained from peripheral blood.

The CDR3 region is CASRKSGTSGSGDEQFF. The CDR3 region has the DNA TGTGCCAGCAGAAAAAGTGGGACTAGCGGGAGTGGGGATGAGCAGTTCTTC. The rearrangement joins TRBV2 to TRBJ2-1; 14 bases are shared with TRBD2. Germline CDR1 SNHLY, CDR2 FYNNEI. The CDR3 loop spans 17 amino acids. V lost 6 bases to trimming and J lost 8 bases; unmatched junction nucleotides: 12. Looking up the rest from reference TRBV2 and TRBJ2-1 gives the full variable domain: EPEVTQTPSHQVTQMGQEVILRCVPISNHLYFYWYRQILGQKVEFLVSFYNNEISEKSEIFDDQFSVERPDGSNFTLKIRSTKLEDSAMYFCASRKSGTSGSGDEQFFGPGTRLTVL.